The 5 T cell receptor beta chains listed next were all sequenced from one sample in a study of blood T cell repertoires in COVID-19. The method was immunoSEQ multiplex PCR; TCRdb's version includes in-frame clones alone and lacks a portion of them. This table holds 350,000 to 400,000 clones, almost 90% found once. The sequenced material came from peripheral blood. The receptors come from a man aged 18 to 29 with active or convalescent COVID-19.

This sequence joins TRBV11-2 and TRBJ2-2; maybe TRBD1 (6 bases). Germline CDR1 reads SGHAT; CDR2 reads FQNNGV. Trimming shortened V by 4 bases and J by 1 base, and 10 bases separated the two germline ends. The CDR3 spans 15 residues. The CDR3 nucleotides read TGTGCCAGCAGCTGGTCGGGACAGAACACCGGGGAGCTGTTTTTT. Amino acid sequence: CASSWSGQNTGELFF.

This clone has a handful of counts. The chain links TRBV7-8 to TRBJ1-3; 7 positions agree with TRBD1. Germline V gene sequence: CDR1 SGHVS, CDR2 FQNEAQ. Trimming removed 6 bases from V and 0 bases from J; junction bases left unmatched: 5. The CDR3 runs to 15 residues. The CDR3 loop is CASSGQVFSGNTIYF. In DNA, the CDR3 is TGTGCCAGCAGTGGACAGGTTTTCTCTGGAAACACCATATATTTT.

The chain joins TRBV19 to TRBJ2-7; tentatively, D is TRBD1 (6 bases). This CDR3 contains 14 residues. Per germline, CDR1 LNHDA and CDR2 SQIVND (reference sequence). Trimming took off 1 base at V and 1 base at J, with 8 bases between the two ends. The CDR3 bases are TGTGCCAGTAGTATAGGTGGACAGTCCTACGAGCAGTACTTC. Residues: CASSIGGQSYEQYF.

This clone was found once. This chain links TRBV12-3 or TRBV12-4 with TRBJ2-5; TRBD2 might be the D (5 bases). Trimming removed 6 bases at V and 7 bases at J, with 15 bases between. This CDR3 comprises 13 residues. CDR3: CASSPQLGGTQYF. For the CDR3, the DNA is TGTGCCAGCAGCCCACAGTTAGGAGGGACCCAGTACTTC.

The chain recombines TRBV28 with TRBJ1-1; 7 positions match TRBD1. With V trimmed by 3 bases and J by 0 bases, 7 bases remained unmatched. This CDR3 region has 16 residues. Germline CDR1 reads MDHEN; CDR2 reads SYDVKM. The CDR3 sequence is CASSLGVGQVNTEAFF. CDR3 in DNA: TGTGCCAGCAGTTTGGGGGTCGGACAGGTGAACACTGAAGCTTTCTTT.